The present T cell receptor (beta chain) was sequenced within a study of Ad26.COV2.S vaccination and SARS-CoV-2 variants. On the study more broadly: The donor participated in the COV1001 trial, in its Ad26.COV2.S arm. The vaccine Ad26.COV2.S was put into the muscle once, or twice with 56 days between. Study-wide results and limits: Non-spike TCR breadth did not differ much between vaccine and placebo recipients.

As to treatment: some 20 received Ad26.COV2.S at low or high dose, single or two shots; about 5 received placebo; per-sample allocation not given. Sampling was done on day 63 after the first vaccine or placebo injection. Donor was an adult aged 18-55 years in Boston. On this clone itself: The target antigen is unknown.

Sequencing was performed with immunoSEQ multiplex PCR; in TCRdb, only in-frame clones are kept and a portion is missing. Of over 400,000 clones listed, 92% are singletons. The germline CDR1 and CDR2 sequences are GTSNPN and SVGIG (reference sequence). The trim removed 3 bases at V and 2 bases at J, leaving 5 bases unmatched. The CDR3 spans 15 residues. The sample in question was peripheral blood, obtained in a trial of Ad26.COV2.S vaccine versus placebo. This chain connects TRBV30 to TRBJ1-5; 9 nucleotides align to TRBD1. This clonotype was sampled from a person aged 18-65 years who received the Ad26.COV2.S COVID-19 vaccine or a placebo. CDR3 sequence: CAWRQGAAGNQPQHF. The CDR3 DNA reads TGTGCCTGGAGACAGGGGGCGGCGGGCAATCAGCCCCAGCATTTT.